The 5 T cell receptor beta chains below were found in one sample sequenced in a study of cytomegalovirus exposure and HLA in healthy donors. PCR involved 60 Vbeta and 13 Jbeta primers. Sequencing used immunoSEQ multiplex PCR; TCRdb keeps in-frame clones, though not all of them. The sample yields under 95,000 clones, roughly 77% seen once. Sequencing was carried out using PBMCs. Receptor source: a man in his forties or fifties in good health and CMV-seronegative.

The chain employs TRBV19 and TRBJ1-5, with 7 bases fitting TRBD1. V lost 5 bases and J lost 0; bases outside the gene matches: 7. In germline, CDR1 is LNHDA, CDR2 SQIVND (reference sequence). The CDR3 contains 16 residues. The CDR3 DNA reads TGTGCCAGTAGTGCGACGGACAGGTATAGCAATCAGCCCCAGCATTTT. This gives the protein CASSATDRYSNQPQHF.

This chain uses TRBV6-1 with TRBJ1-2; TRBD1 is a possible D gene (6 bases). CDR1 and CDR2 from the germline V gene are MNHNS and SASEGT. The ends were cut back, 1 base at V and 8 bases at J, with 14 bases in the middle. The CDR3 extends over 14 amino acids. The CDR3 reads CASSEVDRKRGYTF. Written as DNA, the CDR3 is TGTGCCAGCAGTGAAGTGGACAGAAAACGGGGCTACACCTTC.

The V gene is TRBV7-9, the J gene TRBJ2-1, with 9 bases that match TRBD2. V shed 5 bases and J 7 bases; nucleotides not matched to a gene: 9. Germline V gives CDR1 SEHNR, CDR2 FQNEAQ (reference sequence). The CDR3 totals 15 residues. CDR3 nucleotide sequence: TGTGCCAGCAGCCCCTTAGGGGCGGGGGGGAATGAGCAGTTCTTC. Amino acids: CASSPLGAGGNEQFF. The full variable domain, in which reference TRBV7-9 and TRBJ2-1 provide the parts outside the CDR3, is DTGVSQNPRHKITKRGQNVTFRCDPISEHNRLYWYRQTLGQGPEFLTYFQNEAQLEKSRLLSDRFSAERPKGSFSTLEIQRTEQGDSAMYLCASSPLGAGGNEQFFGPGTRLTVL.

CDR3 nucleotides: TGTGCCAGCAGTTTGCGAGGCGATAAACTGTTTTTT. Residues: CASSLRGDKLFF. This chain links TRBV28 with TRBJ1-4; no definite D call. The CDR3 is made up of 12 amino acids. CDR1 is MDHEN, CDR2 SYDVKM, per germline. V lost 3 bases, J lost 11 bases, and 10 bases lay in between.

There are a few counts of this clone. This chain connects TRBV28 to TRBJ1-5; D perhaps matches TRBD1 (6 bases). Trimming removed 4 bases at V and 5 bases at J, with 15 bases between. Germline V gives CDR1 MDHEN, CDR2 SYDVKM. The CDR3 has 15 residues. The CDR3 spells CASSWMDRLHQPQHF. The CDR3 region has the DNA TGTGCCAGCAGTTGGATGGACAGACTTCATCAGCCCCAGCATTTT.